The clone carrying this T cell receptor (beta chain) was observed a handful of times. Its antigen is as yet unknown. Libraries were prepared by immunoSEQ multiplex PCR; TCRdb keeps only in-frame clonotypes and omits some of them. The table lists about 100,000 clones, 90% of them singletons. The sample is drawn from a study of T cell responses to AZD1222 COVID-19 vaccine. Study-wide results and caveats: Spike was spanned by vaccine-associated CD4 TCRs, which were dominant at 160-218 and 743-854. Spike-specific TCRs gained breadth and depth after people received two AZD1222 doses. No day 14 peak samples; only post-peak repertoires were characterized.

CDR3 length: 14 residues. Trimming cost V 0 bases and J 7 bases, with 7 bases left between them. CDR1 is MNHEY, CDR2 SMNVEV, per germline (reference sequence). The chain is built from TRBV27 and TRBJ1-6; D unresolved. This clonotype was sampled from an adult in good health. The sequencing used peripheral blood, collected on day 0 of AZD1222 vaccination. DNA for the CDR3: TGTGCCAGCAGTTTATCGGCAGAGAATTCACCCCTCCACTTT. Translated: CASSLSAENSPLHF.